This record looks at one TCR beta chain sequence and its context. This sample is part of a study of blood T cell repertoires in COVID-19. Study overall: The cDNA or gDNA used as material had been derived from T cells, B-cell-depleted T cells, or PBMCs.

Two negative PCRs, clearance, or symptom resolution characterized the recovered Cohort 3 donors. The table came from immunoSEQ multiplex PCR; TCRdb's copy has only in-frame clones and leaves some out. This table has 150,000 to 200,000 clones, roughly 85% appearing once. The germline CDR1 and CDR2 sequences are MNHEY and SMNVEV (reference sequence). Trimming left V 2 bases short and J 4 bases short, with 12 bases between. The CDR3 has 14 amino acids. The origin of this receptor is a woman aged 18-35 years who had recovered from COVID-19. The sequenced sample consisted of PBMCs or T cells enriched from blood (not recorded which). The chain employs TRBV27 and TRBJ2-7; the D gene is possibly TRBD2 (5 bases). The CDR3 spells CASSLGGSGYEQYF. CDR3 nucleotide sequence: TGTGCCAGCAGTTTAGGAGGTTCGGGTTACGAGCAGTACTTC.